The next 4 T cell receptor beta chains were all read from a single sample in a study of T cell repertoires in cytomegalovirus infection (dated by TCRdb to the late 2010s). The sample's treatment or condition label, decoded: in vitro stimulation with specific CMV peptide epitopes to enrich CMV-specific T cells. Their cognate antigens are unknown. The sequencer was an Illumina HiSeq 1500. TCRdb reprocessed the public reads (quality trimming at Q25 with fastp, clone calling with MiXCR) and kept in-frame beta chains. One record per CDR3 amino acid sequence lists the most common genes and DNA. For this sample the table gives fewer than 650,000 distinct CDR3 sequences, of which about 40% were detected only once. The ten most abundant clones make up around 46% of the sample. The source material was cultured PBMCs, sampled from culture after CMV antigen stimulation. All receptors come from a human donor in good health (CMV status not recorded). Some clones in this sample may be carry-over from other donors' samples.

This clonotype came up a few times. CDR3 DNA: TGCAGTGCTAGAGACCGCCGGAAGGGCCCCACAGATACGCAGTATTTT. Protein: CSARDRRKGPTDTQYF. The chain recombines TRBV20-1 with TRBJ2-3, with no clear D. Germline V lookup: CDR1 DFQATT, CDR2 SNEGSKA (reference sequence). V was pared by 0 bases and J by 2 bases, with 15 bases between. The CDR3 is 16 residues long.

This clonotype was observed a handful of times. CDR3 residues: CASSAYTIKETQYF. CDR3 nucleotide sequence: TGTGCCAGCAGCGCCTATACGATCAAAGAGACCCAGTACTTC. The chain combines TRBV5-6 with TRBJ2-5; D unclear. The germline V and J ends were trimmed by 4 bases and 3 bases, with 13 bases remaining between them. In germline, CDR1 is SGHDT, CDR2 YYEEEE. The CDR3 loop spans 14 amino acids.

Only a few counts were recorded for this clonotype. The J gene is TRBJ2-3, the V gene TRBV7-2; tentatively, D is TRBD2 (5 bases). CDR3 length: 14 residues. Germline loops: CDR1 SGHTA, CDR2 FQGNSA. V lost 10 bases, J lost 2 bases, and 16 bases lay in between. CDR3 loop: CATRLGAYTDTQYF. DNA of the CDR3: TGTGCCACCCGGTTGGGAGCCTACACAGATACGCAGTATTTT.

The J gene is TRBJ2-5, the V gene TRBV6-1, with D maybe TRBD1 (7 bases). V lost 6 bases and J 2 bases, leaving 13 bases between the germline ends. The CDR3 is 14 residues long. Germline V lookup: CDR1 MNHNS, CDR2 SASEGT. In DNA, the CDR3 is TGTGCCAGCAGGGAGGGGGCCGAACAAGAGACCCAGTACTTC. Protein product: CASREGAEQETQYF.